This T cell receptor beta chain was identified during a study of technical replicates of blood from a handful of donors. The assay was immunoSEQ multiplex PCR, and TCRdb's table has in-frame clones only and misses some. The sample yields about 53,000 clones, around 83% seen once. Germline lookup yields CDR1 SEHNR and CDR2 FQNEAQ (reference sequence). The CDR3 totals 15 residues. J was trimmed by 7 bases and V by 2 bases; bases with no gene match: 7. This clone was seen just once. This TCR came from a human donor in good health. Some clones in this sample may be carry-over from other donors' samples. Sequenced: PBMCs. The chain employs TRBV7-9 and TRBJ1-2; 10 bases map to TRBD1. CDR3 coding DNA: TGTGCCAGCAGCTTAACTACCGGGACAGGGGTTGGCTACACCTTC. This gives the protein CASSLTTGTGVGYTF.